This TCR beta chain was identified in a study of T-cell reconstitution after alpha-beta-depleted transplantation in children. The library targeted TCRbeta and was prepared with unique molecular identifiers. TCRdb called the PCR reads again in MiXCR, with one record for every CDR3 protein. In the table there are hundreds of thousands of distinct CDR3 sequences, 12% of which are singletons. This clonotype has at least ten counts. Germline V gene data show CDR1 as SGHTA and CDR2 as FQGNSA. CDR3 length: 14 amino acids. V shed 5 bases, J shed 3 bases, and the junction held 6 bases outside the gene matches.

This TCR came from a human donor who donated a stem cell graft to a child with acute lymphoblastic leukemia. The chain uses TRBV7-2 and TRBJ1-1, with TRBD1 matching 7 bases. The sequencing here drew on PBMCs from the stem cell graft donor, taken from the stem cell graft. This CDR3 reads CASSGRDSYTEAFF. The CDR3 region has the DNA TGTGCCAGCAGCGGCCGGGACAGCTACACTGAAGCTTTCTTT.